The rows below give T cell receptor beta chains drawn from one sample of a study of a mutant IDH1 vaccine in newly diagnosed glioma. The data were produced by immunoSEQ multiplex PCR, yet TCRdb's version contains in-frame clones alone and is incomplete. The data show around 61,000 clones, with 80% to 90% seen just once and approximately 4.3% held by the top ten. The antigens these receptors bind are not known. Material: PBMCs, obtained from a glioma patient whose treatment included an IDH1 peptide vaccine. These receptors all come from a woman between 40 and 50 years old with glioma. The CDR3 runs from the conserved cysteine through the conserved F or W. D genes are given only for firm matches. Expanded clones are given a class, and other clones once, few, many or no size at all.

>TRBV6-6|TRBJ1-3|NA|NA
CASSYSKQGNTIYF
TGTGCCAGCAGTTACTCGAAACAGGGAAACACCATATATTTT
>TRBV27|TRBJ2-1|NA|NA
CASSAKTGPLGYEQFF
TGTGCCAGCAGTGCGAAGACTGGACCTCTGGGGTATGAGCAGTTCTTC
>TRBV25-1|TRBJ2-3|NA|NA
CASSEGRTDTQYF
TGTGCCAGCAGTGAAGGGCGGACAGATACGCAGTATTTT
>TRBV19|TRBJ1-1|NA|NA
CASTSGAEAFF
NA
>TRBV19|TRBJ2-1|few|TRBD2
CASSMAAGGGNEQFF
TGTGCCAGTAGTATGGCAGCGGGAGGGGGCAATGAGCAGTTCTTC
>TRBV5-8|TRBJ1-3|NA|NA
CASSFLRDSGNTIYF
TGTGCCAGCAGCTTCCTCAGGGACTCTGGAAACACCATATATTTT
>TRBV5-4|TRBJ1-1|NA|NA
CASSLSQGTEAFF
TGTGCCAGCAGCTTGAGTCAGGGCACTGAAGCTTTCTTT
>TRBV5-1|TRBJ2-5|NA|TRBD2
CASSLEGTSGLETQYF
TGCGCCAGCAGCTTGGAAGGGACTAGCGGGCTTGAGACCCAGTACTTC
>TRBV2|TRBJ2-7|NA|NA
CASRPGTIQYF
TGTGCCAGCAGGCCCGGGACCATCCAGTACTTC
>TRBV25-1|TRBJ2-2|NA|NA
CASSESKGRGTGELFF
TGTGCCAGCAGTGAATCCAAGGGGCGGGGCACCGGGGAGCTGTTTTTT
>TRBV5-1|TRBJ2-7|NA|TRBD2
CASSRRTSGSLHEQYF
TGCGCCAGCAGCCGTCGGACTAGCGGGAGTTTACACGAGCAGTACTTC
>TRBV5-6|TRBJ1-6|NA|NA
CASSRGSGENSPLHF
TGTGCCAGCAGCCGAGGGAGTGGCGAGAATTCACCCCTCCACTTT
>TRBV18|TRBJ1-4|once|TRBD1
CASSTGQGANEKLFF
TGTGCCAGCTCTACCGGACAGGGGGCGAATGAAAAACTGTTTTTT
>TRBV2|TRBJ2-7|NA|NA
CAMGDGLSYEQYF
TGTGCCATGGGGGACGGCCTCTCCTACGAGCAGTACTTC
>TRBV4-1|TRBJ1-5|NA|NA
CASSQDMGLGSQHF
TGCGCCAGCAGCCAAGATATGGGTTTAGGGTCCCAGCATTTT
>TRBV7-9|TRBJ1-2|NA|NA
CASSITGYGYTF
TGTGCCAGCAGCATTACCGGCTATGGCTACACCTTC
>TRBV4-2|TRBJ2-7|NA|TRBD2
CASSQDGGALEQYF
TGTGCCAGCAGCCAAGACGGGGGGGCGCTCGAGCAGTACTTC
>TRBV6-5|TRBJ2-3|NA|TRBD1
CASSFRDRVTDTQYF
TGTGCCAGCAGTTTTCGGGACAGGGTCACAGATACGCAGTATTTT
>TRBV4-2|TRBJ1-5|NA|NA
CASSQVGTNQPQHF
TGTGCCAGCAGCCAAGTGGGAACTAATCAGCCCCAGCATTTT
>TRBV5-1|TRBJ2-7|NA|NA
CASSFPDSPYEQYF
TGCGCCAGCAGCTTCCCAGACTCCCCCTACGAGCAGTACTTC
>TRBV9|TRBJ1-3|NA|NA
CASSQLGTRRGNTIYF
TGTGCCAGCAGCCAGTTAGGGACGCGGCGTGGAAACACCATATATTTT
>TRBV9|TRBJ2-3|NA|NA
CASSGRGGGTDTQYF
TGTGCCAGCAGCGGGAGAGGGGGGGGCACAGATACGCAGTATTTT
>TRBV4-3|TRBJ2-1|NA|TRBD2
CASSQGLAAFNEQFF
TGCGCCAGCAGCCAAGGACTAGCGGCGTTCAATGAGCAGTTCTTC
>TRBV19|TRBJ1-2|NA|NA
CASSIDGQDYGYTF
TGTGCCAGTAGTATAGATGGGCAGGACTATGGCTACACCTTC
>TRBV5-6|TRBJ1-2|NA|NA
CASSSDLQGHGYTF
TGTGCCAGCAGCTCCGATTTACAGGGTCACGGCTACACCTTC
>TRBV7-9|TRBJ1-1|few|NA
CASSWVEGTEAFF
TGTGCCAGCAGCTGGGTAGAAGGCACTGAAGCTTTCTTT
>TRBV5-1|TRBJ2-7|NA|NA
CASRKRRAGTLFFYEQYF
TGCGCCAGCCGCAAACGGAGGGCCGGGACCCTCTTTTTCTACGAGCAGTACTTC
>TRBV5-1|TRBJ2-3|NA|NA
CASSLAGGVSTDTQYF
TGCGCCAGCAGCTTGGCCGGGGGCGTCAGCACAGATACGCAGTATTTT
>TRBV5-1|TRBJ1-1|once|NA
CASSLAGLSRTEAFF
TGCGCCAGCAGCTTGGCCGGGTTAAGTAGGACTGAAGCTTTCTTT
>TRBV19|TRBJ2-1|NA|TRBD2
CASSLAGGYNEQFF
TGTGCCAGTAGTCTGGCGGGAGGATACAATGAGCAGTTCTTC
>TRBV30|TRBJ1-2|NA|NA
CAWSVRQDYGYTF
TGTGCCTGGAGTGTGAGACAGGACTATGGCTACACCTTC
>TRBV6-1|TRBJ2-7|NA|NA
CASSGETSSSYEQYF
TGTGCCAGCAGTGGGGAAACCTCAAGCTCCTACGAGCAGTACTTC
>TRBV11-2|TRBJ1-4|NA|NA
CASSQWTPQTPTNEKLFF
TGTGCCAGCAGCCAATGGACACCCCAGACCCCAACTAATGAAAAACTGTTTTTT
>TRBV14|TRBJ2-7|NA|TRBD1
CASSPGQGVHEQYF
TGTGCCAGCAGCCCGGGACAGGGGGTCCACGAGCAGTACTTC
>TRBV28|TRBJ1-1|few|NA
CASSTPGTTEAFF
TGTGCCAGCAGTACCCCGGGGACCACTGAAGCTTTCTTT
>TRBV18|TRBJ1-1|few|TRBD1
CASSLRQGANTEAFF
TGTGCCAGCTCACTGCGACAGGGCGCGAACACTGAAGCTTTCTTT
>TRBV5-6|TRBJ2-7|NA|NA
CASSLAYGTASYEQYF
TGTGCCAGCAGCCTAGCCTACGGGACGGCTTCCTACGAGCAGTACTTC
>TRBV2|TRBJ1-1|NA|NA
CASLKEQGYTEAFF
TGTGCCAGCCTTAAGGAACAGGGCTACACTGAAGCTTTCTTT